These 32 T cell receptor beta chains originate from one sample sequenced in a study of CD8+CD57+ T cells in acquired aplastic anemia. Genomic DNA, the template, was used for profiling of the TCR beta VDJ and CDR3. TCRdb independently ran MiXCR on the reads; one entry per CDR3 protein. The sample lists 180,000 or so distinct CDR3 sequences; under 55% were seen once. Sequences were obtained from sorted CD4+, CD8+, or CD8+CD57+ T cells (not recorded which) from PBMCs. These receptors all come from a human donor in good health.

In its sample, this clonotype was seen many times. The chain recombines TRBV20-1 with TRBJ2-5, with 8 bases fitting TRBD2. V lost 3 bases, J lost 3 bases, and 9 bases stayed unmatched. From germline, CDR1 is DFQATT and CDR2 SNEGSKA (reference sequence). The CDR3 extends over 15 amino acids. CDR3: CSASGRLGREETQYF. In DNA, the CDR3 is TGCAGTGCTAGTGGGCGCCTCGGGAGGGAAGAGACCCAGTACTTC.

The gene calls are TRBV3-1 and TRBJ1-6, with no clear D. This CDR3 comprises 13 residues. CDR1 is LGHDT, CDR2 YNNKEL, per germline (reference sequence). V was cut by 1 base and J by 6 bases, with 4 bases left in between. The DNA for the CDR3 is TGTGCCAGCAGCCAAGCCATTAATTCACCCCTCCACTTT. This translates into CASSQAINSPLHF.

This sequence joins TRBV29-1 and TRBJ1-5; perhaps TRBD1 as D (6 bases). Between the trimmed V and J ends, which lost 1 base and 0 bases, there was a span of 7 bases. Germline V lookup: CDR1 SQVTM, CDR2 ANQGSEA. This CDR3 has 14 amino acids. CDR3 in amino acids: CSVEVGGSNQPQHF. The DNA for the CDR3 is TGCAGCGTTGAAGTAGGGGGTAGCAATCAGCCCCAGCATTTT.

V usage is TRBV9 and J usage is TRBJ2-7; D unresolved. Germline V gene data show CDR1 as SGDLS and CDR2 as YYNGEE. V was cut by 0 bases and J by 2 bases, with 9 bases left in between. CDR3 size: 14 residues. The CDR3 spells CASSVGSYTYEQYF. The CDR3, as DNA: TGTGCCAGCAGCGTAGGCAGCTACACCTACGAGCAGTACTTC.

This clonotype was observed once. The V and J genes are TRBV10-2 and TRBJ2-1; 10 bases align to TRBD2. J was trimmed by 5 bases and V by 6 bases; bases with no gene match: 4. Germline V gene lookup returns CDR1 WSHSY and CDR2 SAAADI. This CDR3 has 14 amino acids. The CDR3 here is CASRLAGRNNEQFF. CDR3 nucleotide sequence: TGCGCCAGCAGACTAGCGGGGAGAAACAATGAGCAGTTCTTC.

This chain joins TRBV30 and TRBJ1-1, with D hard to call. Deletions cut 0 bases from V and 1 base from J, with 9 bases between. Germline V gene data show CDR1 as GTSNPN and CDR2 as SVGIG (reference sequence). CDR3 length equals 14 residues. In DNA form, the CDR3 reads TGTGCCTGGAGTGTTACTTTGGGGAACACTGAAGCTTTCTTT. Translating it yields CAWSVTLGNTEAFF. The full variable domain, with the rest looked up from reference TRBV30 and TRBJ1-1, is SQTIHQWPATLVQPVGSPLSLECTVEGTSNPNLYWYRQAAGRGLQLLFYSVGIGQISSEVPQNLSASRPQDRQFILSSKKLLLSDSGFYLCAWSVTLGNTEAFFGQGTRLTVV.

This clonotype occurred a few times. This may come from a read error, since a much larger clone is one base off. The chain couples TRBV7-9 to TRBJ1-4; the match to TRBD1 covers 9 bases. The CDR3 has 15 residues. Germline V gene lookup returns CDR1 SEHNR and CDR2 FQNEAQ (reference sequence). CDR3: CASSLGQGSNEKLVF. CDR3 DNA: TGTGCCAGCAGCTTGGGACAGGGATCTAATGAAAAACTGGTTTTT.

The rearrangement joins TRBV24-1 to TRBJ1-6; D call uncertain. From germline, CDR1 is KGHDR and CDR2 SFDVKD. V shed 0 bases and J shed 0 bases, with 8 bases lying between them. CDR3 length: 17 amino acids. The CDR3 DNA sequence: TGTGCCACCAGTGATTTGCGCCGGAACTCCTATAATTCACCCCTCCACTTT. This sequence encodes CATSDLRRNSYNSPLHF.

This clonotype occurred many times. The chain links TRBV19 to TRBJ2-7; TRBD1 agrees at 7 bases. V lost 3 bases, J lost 1 base, and 6 bases stayed unmatched. CDR3 length equals 15 residues. Looked up from germline, CDR1 is LNHDA and CDR2 is SQIVND (reference sequence). The CDR3 region is CASSIGTEISYEQYF. The CDR3 nucleotides read TGTGCCAGTAGTATTGGGACAGAAATTTCCTACGAGCAGTACTTC.

This clonotype was seen a handful of times. The chain combines TRBV15 with TRBJ2-7; D is ambiguous. Per the germline V gene, CDR1 is LNHNV and CDR2 is YYDKDF (reference sequence). Between the trimmed V and J ends, which lost 4 bases and 5 bases, there was a span of 15 bases. This CDR3 spans 14 amino acids. This CDR3 reads CATSINVAAHEQYF. CDR3 sequence (DNA): TGTGCCACCAGCATTAATGTAGCAGCCCACGAGCAGTACTTC.

The rearrangement links TRBV28 to TRBJ2-2; D is perhaps TRBD2 (6 bases). This CDR3 is built from 15 residues. Trimming removed 2 bases at V and 1 base at J, with 8 bases between. The germline V gene has CDR1 MDHEN and CDR2 SYDVKM. CDR3 in amino acids: CASSLGTVNTGELFF. CDR3 in DNA: TGTGCCAGCAGTTTAGGGACTGTGAACACCGGGGAGCTGTTTTTT.

The V call is TRBV2, the J call TRBJ1-3, with D unresolved. V shed 10 bases and J shed 0 bases, with 16 bases lying between them. Germline V CDR1 and CDR2: SNHLY, FYNNEI. The CDR3 is 15 amino acids. The CDR3 spells CATRRDSGSGNTIYF. The CDR3 DNA reads TGTGCCACACGCCGAGACTCCGGCTCTGGAAACACCATATATTTT.

This CDR3 reads CASSSIAGLETQYF. The DNA for the CDR3 is TGTGCCAGCAGCTCTATAGCGGGGTTGGAGACCCAGTACTTC. The V call is TRBV7-6, the J call TRBJ2-5, with 8 bases identical to TRBD2. Per the germline V gene, CDR1 is SGHVS and CDR2 is FNYEAQ. The ends lost 4 bases at V and 5 bases at J; junction bases unmatched: 6. This CDR3 is built from 14 residues. Supplemented by reference TRBV7-6 and TRBJ2-5, the full variable domain reads GAGVSQSPRYKVTKRGQDVALRCDPISGHVSLYWYRQALGQGPEFLTYFNYEAQQDKSGLPNDRFSAERPEGSISTLTIQRTEQRDSAMYRCASSSIAGLETQYFGPGTRLLVL.

This clonotype was recorded at least ten times. The chain carries TRBV12-3 or TRBV12-4 and TRBJ1-5; no clear D gene. The V end lost 2 bases, the J end lost 5 bases, and 10 bases lay between the germline ends. The CDR3 is 14 amino acids. The CDR3 sequence: CASSLLAGDQPQHF. Here the CDR3 DNA reads TGTGCCAGCAGTTTACTCGCAGGAGATCAGCCCCAGCATTTT.

To note about this clonotype: A read error may account for a junction end that differs from germline. V usage is TRBV20-1 and J usage is TRBJ2-4, with D maybe TRBD1 (5 bases). The CDR3 length is 15 residues. Looked up from germline, CDR1 is DFQATT and CDR2 is SNEGSKA (reference sequence). The CDR3 reads CSAGRQWIAKNIQCF. The CDR3 DNA reads TGCAGTGCTGGAAGACAGTGGATTGCCAAAAACATTCAGTGCTTC.

This clonotype turned up a few times. The CDR3 DNA reads TGCAGTGCTAGGCAGGGGGCCCCTACCTACGAGCAGTACTTC. Amino acids: CSARQGAPTYEQYF. The rearrangement uses TRBV20-1 and TRBJ2-7; 8 bases agree with TRBD1. The CDR3 covers 14 residues. V lost 3 bases to trimming and J lost 2 bases; unmatched junction nucleotides: 6. From germline, CDR1 is DFQATT and CDR2 SNEGSKA (reference sequence).

The chain recombines TRBV19 with TRBJ2-1; 9 bases match TRBD2. This CDR3 spans 15 amino acids. Germline V gene sequence: CDR1 LNHDA, CDR2 SQIVND (reference sequence). Germline trimming cut 7 bases from V and 4 bases from J; bases unmatched to any gene: 8. The CDR3, as DNA: TGTGCCAGTAAGTCGAGCGGGAGGAGATACAATGAGCAGTTCTTC. Amino acid sequence: CASKSSGRRYNEQFF.

This clonotype was seen many times. The chain couples TRBV6-1 to TRBJ1-2; a weak D match, TRBD1 (5 bases). Germline lookup yields CDR1 MNHNS and CDR2 SASEGT. CDR3 length: 13 residues. The V and J ends lost 8 bases and 6 bases respectively, with 16 bases between them. CDR3 in DNA: TGTGCCAGCCGGGTGGACACTGTGGATGGCTACACCTTC. This gives the protein CASRVDTVDGYTF.

This clonotype occurred many times. The rearrangement uses TRBV7-8 and TRBJ1-5; no definite D call. The V gene's germline CDR1 is SGHVS and CDR2 FQNEAQ. The CDR3 extends over 15 amino acids. The V end lost 6 bases, the J end lost 2 bases, and 14 bases lay between the germline ends. CDR3 sequence (DNA): TGTGCCAGCAGTCTTCGACCGTATGGCAATCAGCCCCAGCATTTT. Protein product: CASSLRPYGNQPQHF. Using reference TRBV7-8 and TRBJ1-5 for the parts outside the CDR3, the full variable domain is GAGVSQSPRYKVAKRGQDVALRCDPISGHVSLFWYQQALGQGPEFLTYFQNEAQLDKSGLPSDRFFAERPEGSVSTLKIQRTQQEDSAVYLCASSLRPYGNQPQHFGDGTRLSIL.

This clonotype was observed a handful of times. V is TRBV28 and J is TRBJ2-1; 7 bases align to TRBD2. The J segment lost 0 bases and the V segment lost 3 bases, leaving 2 bases of the junction unmatched. Germline V gene lookup returns CDR1 MDHEN and CDR2 SYDVKM. The length of the CDR3 is 15 residues. Written as DNA, the CDR3 is TGTGCCAGCAGTTTCGGCGGGAGCTCCTACAATGAGCAGTTCTTC. It specifies CASSFGGSSYNEQFF.

The chain recombines TRBV19 with TRBJ2-1; D gene uncertain. Germline assignment: CDR1 LNHDA and CDR2 SQIVND (reference sequence). The CDR3 covers 13 residues. V dropped 4 bases and J dropped 8 bases, with 12 bases sitting between them. The CDR3 sequence is CASSTIRRDEQFF. The CDR3 region has the DNA TGTGCCAGTAGTACAATCCGCCGGGATGAGCAGTTCTTC.

The rearrangement joins TRBV9 to TRBJ1-2, with D possibly TRBD1 on 5 matching bases. The CDR3 has 13 amino acids. V was trimmed by 7 bases and J by 4 bases, leaving 14 bases between them. Germline lookup yields CDR1 SGDLS and CDR2 YYNGEE. DNA of the CDR3: TGTGCCAGCGAAAGGGGACCGGTCTATGGCTACACCTTC. Its protein product is CASERGPVYGYTF.

This clonotype turned up a few times. The rearrangement uses TRBV5-1 and TRBJ2-5; 10 bases line up with TRBD1. Germline trimming cut 7 bases from V and 5 bases from J; bases unmatched to any gene: 8. Germline lookup yields CDR1 SGHRS and CDR2 YFSETQ. This CDR3 region has 14 residues. CDR3 DNA: TGCGCCAGCCATCAGGGACAGGGGCGGGAGACCCAGTACTTC. Translation: CASHQGQGRETQYF.

This chain uses TRBV10-3 with TRBJ2-7; TRBD1 is a possible D gene (6 bases). CDR1 ENHRY and CDR2 SYGVKD come from the germline V gene. CDR3 length: 13 residues. V lost 10 bases, J lost 0 bases, and 13 bases lay in between. The chain's CDR3 is CASRRQDSYEQYF. Written as DNA, the CDR3 is TGTGCCAGCAGGAGACAGGACTCCTACGAGCAGTACTTC.

V gene TRBV7-9 combines with J gene TRBJ2-1, with D tentatively TRBD2 (5 bases). V was cut by 5 bases and J by 6 bases, with 11 bases left in between. Per the germline V gene, CDR1 is SEHNR and CDR2 is FQNEAQ (reference sequence). The CDR3 has 13 residues. CDR3 coding DNA: TGTGCCAGCAGCGGAAGCGGTCCCAATGAGCAGTTCTTC. This codes for CASSGSGPNEQFF.

Turning to this clonotype: At one of its ends the junction is not consistent with the germline gene, which may arise from a read error. The V gene is TRBV10-3, the J gene TRBJ2-7; possible D gene TRBD1, 6 bases. This CDR3 has 14 residues. The germline CDR1 and CDR2 sequences are ENHRY and SYGVKD. This chain's CDR3 is CASSLNRDLGEQYF. In DNA, the CDR3 is TGTGCCAGCAGTTTAAACAGGGACCTGGGGGAGCAGTACTTC.

Comment on this clonotype: This clone may be a read error of a much larger clone one base away. The chain links TRBV12-3 or TRBV12-4 to TRBJ1-1; possible D gene TRBD1, 6 bases. The CDR3 has 15 amino acids. CDR3 in DNA: TGTGCCAGCAGGGGACTCGGGACACGGAGCACTGGAGCTTTCTTT. Protein: CASRGLGTRSTGAFF.

The V gene is TRBV29-1, the J gene TRBJ2-3; 8 bases line up with TRBD2. Germline CDR1 SQVTM, CDR2 ANQGSEA. The CDR3 contains 16 residues. V lost 5 bases to trimming and J lost 1 base; unmatched junction nucleotides: 11. The CDR3 bases are TGCAGCGTTCTAGGCCAAACTAGCGGACGCACAGATACGCAGTATTTT. This gives the protein CSVLGQTSGRTDTQYF.

The chain is built from TRBV20-1 and TRBJ1-1; no clear D. Germline CDR1 and CDR2: DFQATT and SNEGSKA (reference sequence). The CDR3 extends over 13 amino acids. Trimming took off 5 bases at V and 1 base at J, with 11 bases between the two ends. This CDR3 reads CSADGLGNTEAFF. The CDR3 bases are TGCAGTGCTGACGGGTTGGGGAACACTGAAGCTTTCTTT.

The chain joins TRBV20-1 to TRBJ2-1, with D possibly matching TRBD2 (6 bases). Germline V gene data show CDR1 as DFQATT and CDR2 as SNEGSKA (reference sequence). This CDR3 is 13 amino acids long. V lost 1 base and J lost 6, with 10 bases in between. The CDR3 region is CSARVTSLNEQFF. CDR3 nucleotide sequence: TGCAGTGCTAGAGTTACTAGCCTCAATGAGCAGTTCTTC.

This clonotype has just a few counts. The V call is TRBV3-1, the J call TRBJ2-7, with TRBD1 as a possible D gene (6 bases). V lost 0 bases and J lost 0, with 9 bases in between. The V gene's germline CDR1 is LGHDT and CDR2 YNNKEL (reference sequence). The CDR3 covers 15 residues. CDR3 in DNA: TGTGCCAGCAGCCAAGAAGGGACACACTCCTACGAGCAGTACTTC. It translates to CASSQEGTHSYEQYF.

The V call is TRBV7-6, the J call TRBJ2-3; D tentatively fits TRBD1 or TRBD2 (7 bases each). In germline, CDR1 is SGHVS, CDR2 FNYEAQ. This CDR3 is built from 16 residues. V lost 1 base, J lost 4 bases, and 15 bases lay in between. As DNA, the CDR3 is TGTGCCAGCAGCTTAGGCCCAGGGGGGGGTTCAGATACGCAGTATTTT. It encodes CASSLGPGGGSDTQYF.